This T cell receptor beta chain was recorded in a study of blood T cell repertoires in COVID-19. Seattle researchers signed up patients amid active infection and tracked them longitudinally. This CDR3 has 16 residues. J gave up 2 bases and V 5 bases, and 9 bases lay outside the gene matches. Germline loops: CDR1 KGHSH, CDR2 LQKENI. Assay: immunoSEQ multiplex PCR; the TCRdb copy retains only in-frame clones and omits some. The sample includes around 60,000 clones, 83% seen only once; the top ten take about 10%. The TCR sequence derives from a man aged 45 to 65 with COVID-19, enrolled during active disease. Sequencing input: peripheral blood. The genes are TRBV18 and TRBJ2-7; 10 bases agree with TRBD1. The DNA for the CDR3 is TGTGCCAGCTCAGTCACCGGGACAGGGGCCGCCTACGAGCAGTACTTC. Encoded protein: CASSVTGTGAAYEQYF.